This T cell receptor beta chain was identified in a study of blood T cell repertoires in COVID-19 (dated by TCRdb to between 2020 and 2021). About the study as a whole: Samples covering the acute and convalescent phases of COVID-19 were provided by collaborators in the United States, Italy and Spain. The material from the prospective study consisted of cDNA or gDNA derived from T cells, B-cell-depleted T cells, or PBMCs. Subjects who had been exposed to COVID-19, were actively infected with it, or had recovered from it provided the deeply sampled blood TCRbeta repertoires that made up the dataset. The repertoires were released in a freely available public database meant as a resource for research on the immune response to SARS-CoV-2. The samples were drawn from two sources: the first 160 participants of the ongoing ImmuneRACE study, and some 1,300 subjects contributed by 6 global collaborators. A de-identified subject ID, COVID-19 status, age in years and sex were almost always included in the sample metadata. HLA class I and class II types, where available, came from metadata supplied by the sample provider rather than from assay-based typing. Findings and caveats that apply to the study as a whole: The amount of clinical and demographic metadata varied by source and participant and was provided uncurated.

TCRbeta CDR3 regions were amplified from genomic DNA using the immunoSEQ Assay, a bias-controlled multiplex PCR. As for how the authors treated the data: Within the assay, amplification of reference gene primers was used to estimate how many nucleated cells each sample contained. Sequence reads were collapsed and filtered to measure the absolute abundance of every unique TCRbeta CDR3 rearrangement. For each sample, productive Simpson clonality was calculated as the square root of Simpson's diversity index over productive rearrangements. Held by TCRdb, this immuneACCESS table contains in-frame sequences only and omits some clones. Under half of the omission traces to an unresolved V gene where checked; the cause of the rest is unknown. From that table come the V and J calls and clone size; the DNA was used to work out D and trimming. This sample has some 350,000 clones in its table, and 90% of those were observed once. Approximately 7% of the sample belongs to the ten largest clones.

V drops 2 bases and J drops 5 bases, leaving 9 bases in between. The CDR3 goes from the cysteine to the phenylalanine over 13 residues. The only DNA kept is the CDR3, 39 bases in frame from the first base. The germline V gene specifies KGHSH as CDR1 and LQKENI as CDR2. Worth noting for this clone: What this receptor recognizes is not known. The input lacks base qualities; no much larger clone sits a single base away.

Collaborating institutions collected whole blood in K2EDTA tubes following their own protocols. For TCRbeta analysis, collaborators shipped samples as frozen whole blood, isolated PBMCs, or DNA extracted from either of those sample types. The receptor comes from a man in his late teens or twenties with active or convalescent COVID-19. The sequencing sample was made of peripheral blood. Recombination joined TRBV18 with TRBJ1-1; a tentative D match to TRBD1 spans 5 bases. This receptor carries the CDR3 CASSPWGETEAFF. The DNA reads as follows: TGTGCCAGCTCACCATGGGGGGAAACTGAAGCTTTCTTT.